This passage covers 13 T cell receptor beta chains from one sample sequenced in a study (dated by TCRdb to the early 2020s). Libraries were made using the immunoSEQ multiplex PCR assay. The immuneACCESS repertoire file appears here via TCRdb, limited to in-frame rearrangements. These files lack a portion of the clones; in checked studies, under half of the deficit traces to unresolved V genes, and the cause of the others is not known. The sample records tens of thousands of clones, 90% to 95% of which are singletons. Roughly 4.5% of the sample rests with the top ten. What was sequenced was PBMCs. The receptors shown here come from a man in his forties with rheumatoid arthritis.

This clone was seen a single time. J is TRBJ2-1 and V is TRBV15; 7 nucleotides agree with TRBD1. CDR3 length equals 14 residues. The V segment lost 1 base and the J segment 8 bases; nucleotides outside the gene matches: 5. CDR1 LNHNV and CDR2 YYDKDF come from the germline V gene (reference sequence). CDR3 sequence: CATSRVTGIDEQFF. The CDR3 nucleotides read TGTGCCACCAGCAGAGTGACAGGGATCGATGAGCAGTTCTTC.

The gene calls are TRBV5-6 and TRBJ2-5; TRBD2 might be the D (6 bases). The CDR3 extends over 14 amino acids. The V gene lost 3 bases and the J gene lost 4 bases, with 13 bases spanning the gap. The germline CDR1 and CDR2 sequences are SGHDT and YYEEEE. The chain's CDR3 is CASSWTVGGETQYF. CDR3 nucleotides: TGTGCCAGCAGCTGGACTGTGGGGGGAGAGACCCAGTACTTC.

The V call is TRBV10-1, the J call TRBJ2-3; TRBD2 aligns across 12 bases. CDR3 length: 15 amino acids. V shed 3 bases, J shed 6 bases, and the junction held 4 bases outside the gene matches. In germline, CDR1 is WNHNN, CDR2 SYGVQD (reference sequence). In DNA, the CDR3 is TGCGCCAGCAGTGAAGCTAGCGGGGGGGCTGATACGCAGTATTTT. The encoded protein is CASSEASGGADTQYF.

The chain couples TRBV6-1 to TRBJ2-7, with TRBD2 as a possible D gene (6 bases). Trimming shortened V by 2 bases and J by 0 bases, and 14 bases separated the two germline ends. The length of the CDR3 is 16 residues. CDR1 is MNHNS, CDR2 SASEGT, per germline. In DNA, the CDR3 is TGTGCCAGCAGTGAACAAGGACTAATACTCTCCTACGAGCAGTACTTC. It codes for CASSEQGLILSYEQYF.

This sequence joins TRBV11-2 and TRBJ2-1, with a tentative D call TRBD2 (5 bases). The CDR3 spans 14 residues. CDR1 SGHAT and CDR2 FQNNGV come from the germline V gene. V dropped 1 base and J dropped 15 bases, with 19 bases sitting between them. The CDR3 region has the DNA TGTGCCAGCAGCTTAGTACACGGGAAACTCTTAGGGTTCTTC. Translating it yields CASSLVHGKLLGFF.

The chain combines TRBV9 with TRBJ1-6, with D possibly being TRBD1 (6 bases). The CDR3 totals 15 residues. The germline V gene encodes CDR1 SGDLS and CDR2 YYNGEE. The V end lost 0 bases, the J end lost 6 bases, and 10 bases lay between the germline ends. CDR3 loop: CASSVEGGLNSPLHF. As DNA, the CDR3 is TGTGCCAGCAGCGTAGAGGGGGGCCTTAATTCACCCCTCCACTTT.

This sequence joins TRBV19 and TRBJ2-4; tentatively, D is TRBD1 (6 bases). CDR1 and CDR2 (germline): LNHDA, SQIVND (reference sequence). Trimming left V 3 bases short and J 8 bases short, with 14 bases between. The CDR3 length is 14 residues. The CDR3 region has the DNA TGTGCCAGTAGTATGGTCCAGGGGATGGACATTCAGTACTTC. Amino acid sequence: CASSMVQGMDIQYF.

J is TRBJ2-1 and V is TRBV6-2 or TRBV6-3, with 7 bases that match TRBD2. CDR3 length equals 11 residues. Germline lookup yields CDR1 MNHEY and CDR2 SVGEGT. J lost 15 bases, V lost 5 bases, and 7 bases had no gene match. Here the CDR3 reads CASSLGGGWFF. Written as DNA, the CDR3 is TGTGCCAGCAGTCTCGGCGGGGGTTGGTTCTTC.

V and J are TRBV10-1 and TRBJ1-1; D unclear. Per germline, CDR1 WNHNN and CDR2 SYGVQD (reference sequence). Deletions cut 2 bases from V and 1 base from J, with 8 bases between. The length of the CDR3 is 14 residues. Written as DNA, the CDR3 is TGCGCCAGCAGTGAGAGAGCGACGAACACTGAAGCTTTCTTT. Encoded protein: CASSERATNTEAFF.

The chain has TRBV15 and TRBJ1-6; TRBD1 agrees at 8 bases. This CDR3 region has 15 residues. The germline CDR1 and CDR2 sequences are LNHNV and YYDKDF (reference sequence). Trimming took 3 bases from V and 9 from J; bases not matched to a gene: 7. Here the CDR3 reads CATSSGQGTGSPLHF. The CDR3 DNA follows: TGTGCCACCAGCAGCGGACAGGGCACGGGTTCACCCCTCCACTTT.

CDR3 nucleotides: TGTGCCAGCAGAGATCGAAAAAGCCTCACCTACGAGCAGTACTTC. This encodes CASRDRKSLTYEQYF. V usage is TRBV7-8 and J usage is TRBJ2-7, with D unresolved. CDR1 is SGHVS, CDR2 FQNEAQ, per germline. Trimming removed 6 bases from V and 2 bases from J, with 17 bases in between. CDR3 length: 15 residues.

In this sample, this clone turned up once. The V call is TRBV10-3, the J call TRBJ2-1; possibly TRBD2 for D (7 bases). Trimming removed 10 bases from V and 5 bases from J, with 21 bases in between. CDR1 and CDR2 (germline): ENHRY, SYGVKD. The CDR3 covers 15 residues. CDR3 DNA: TGTGCCACGAGGGGGACTGGCGGGGGCAACAATGAGCAGTTCTTC. Its protein product is CATRGTGGGNNEQFF.

The chain recombines TRBV12-3 or TRBV12-4 with TRBJ1-1; no firm D call. The CDR3 totals 13 residues. V was clipped by 3 bases and J by 6 bases, with 11 bases between them. The CDR3 protein is CASSFAGDPEAFF. In nucleotides, the CDR3 is TGTGCCAGCAGTTTCGCCGGCGATCCTGAAGCTTTCTTT.